This TCR beta chain came from a study of cytomegalovirus exposure and HLA in healthy donors. The primer mix had 60 Vbeta and 13 Jbeta primers. As processed by the authors: Counted up in a later analysis, unique TCR beta chains came to roughly 80 million, with around 12 million shared. Only in-frame clones appear in the TCRdb table, and some are missing; sequencing was by immunoSEQ multiplex PCR. The V and J calls and the clone size are those of that table, but D and trimming were determined from the DNA. This sample has 30,000 to 45,000 clones, with just over 85% found just once. Study-level points and caveats: It was in a later analysis that TCR association rates were seen to vary by HLA locus, highest for DRB1 and lowest for HLA-C.

J lost 8 bases, V lost 1 base, and 8 bases had no gene match. The CDR3 is 14 residues long. Per the germline V gene, CDR1 is SGHRS and CDR2 is YFSETQ. A remark on this clone: The target antigen is unknown.

The sequence was collected from a woman between 40 and 55 years old in good health and CMV-seropositive. Sequenced: PBMCs. The chain joins TRBV5-1 to TRBJ1-2; 7 nucleotides agree with TRBD1. CDR3 protein: CASSLSVTGLGYTF. Here the CDR3 DNA reads TGCGCCAGCAGCTTGTCGGTGACAGGGTTGGGCTACACCTTC.